The 5 T cell receptor beta chains reported below all come from one sample, sequenced in a study of blood T cell repertoires in COVID-19. Method: immunoSEQ multiplex PCR; TCRdb's copy keeps in-frame clones and lacks some. The table includes hundreds of thousands of clones, roughly 80% detected once. The sample consisted of peripheral blood. The receptors stem from an elderly woman with COVID-19, enrolled during active disease.

This clone has a handful of counts. V gene TRBV5-8 combines with J gene TRBJ1-1; no clear D. The ends were cut back, 2 bases at V and 11 bases at J, with 13 bases in the middle. Germline CDR1 SGHTS, CDR2 YDEGEE. There are 12 residues in the CDR3. In DNA, the CDR3 is TGTGCCAGCAGCTTAAAGACACTCCGGGCTTTCTTT. This codes for CASSLKTLRAFF.

J is TRBJ2-1 and V is TRBV11-1; D possibly corresponds to TRBD2 (6 bases). Deletions cut 3 bases from V and 4 bases from J, with 16 bases between. Germline loops: CDR1 SGHAT, CDR2 FQDESV (reference sequence). This CDR3 comprises 16 residues. The CDR3 DNA is TGTGCCAGCAGCTTGAGACTAGTCGAGCCGTACAATGAGCAGTTCTTC. Amino acids: CASSLRLVEPYNEQFF.

This chain connects TRBV3-1 (or the pseudogene TRBV3-2) to TRBJ2-1; TRBD2 is a possible D gene (6 bases). CDR3 size: 12 residues. V dropped 5 bases and J dropped 12 bases, with 14 bases sitting between them. Germline lookup yields CDR1 LGHDT and CDR2 YNNKEL (reference sequence). The chain's CDR3 is CASSASSAGQFF. CDR3 DNA: TGTGCCAGCAGCGCATCTAGCGCGGGGCAGTTCTTC.

The sample holds one count of this clone. This sequence joins TRBV3-1 (or the pseudogene TRBV3-2) and TRBJ1-2, with TRBD1 identical over 10 bases. The CDR3 consists of 15 residues. J gave up 6 bases and V 4 bases, and 8 bases lay outside the gene matches. Germline V lookup: CDR1 LGHDT, CDR2 YNNKEL (reference sequence). CDR3 bases: TGTGCCAGCAGCCCTCGGGACAGGGGAAGGGATGGCTACACCTTC. Translated: CASSPRDRGRDGYTF.

This sequence joins TRBV7-3 and TRBJ1-2; D might be TRBD1 (5 bases). Germline CDR1 SGHTA, CDR2 FQGTGA. This CDR3 has 13 amino acids. Trimming removed 5 bases from V and 5 bases from J, with 12 bases in between. DNA of the CDR3: TGTGCCAGCAGCCCAACGGGGGATTATGGCTACACCTTC. Amino acid sequence: CASSPTGDYGYTF.